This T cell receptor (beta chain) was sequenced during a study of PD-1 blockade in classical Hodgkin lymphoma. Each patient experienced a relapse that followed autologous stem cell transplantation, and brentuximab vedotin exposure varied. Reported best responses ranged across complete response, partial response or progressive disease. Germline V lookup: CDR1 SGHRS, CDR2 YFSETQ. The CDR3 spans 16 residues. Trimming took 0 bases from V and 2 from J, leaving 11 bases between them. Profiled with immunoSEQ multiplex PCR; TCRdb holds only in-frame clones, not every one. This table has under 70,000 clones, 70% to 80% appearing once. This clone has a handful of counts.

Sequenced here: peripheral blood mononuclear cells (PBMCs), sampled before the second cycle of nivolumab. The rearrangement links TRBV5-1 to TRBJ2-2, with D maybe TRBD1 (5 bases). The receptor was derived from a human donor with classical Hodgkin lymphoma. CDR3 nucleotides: TGCGCCAGCAGCTTGGAGGGCAGGGTAAACACCGGGGAGCTGTTTTTT. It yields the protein CASSLEGRVNTGELFF.